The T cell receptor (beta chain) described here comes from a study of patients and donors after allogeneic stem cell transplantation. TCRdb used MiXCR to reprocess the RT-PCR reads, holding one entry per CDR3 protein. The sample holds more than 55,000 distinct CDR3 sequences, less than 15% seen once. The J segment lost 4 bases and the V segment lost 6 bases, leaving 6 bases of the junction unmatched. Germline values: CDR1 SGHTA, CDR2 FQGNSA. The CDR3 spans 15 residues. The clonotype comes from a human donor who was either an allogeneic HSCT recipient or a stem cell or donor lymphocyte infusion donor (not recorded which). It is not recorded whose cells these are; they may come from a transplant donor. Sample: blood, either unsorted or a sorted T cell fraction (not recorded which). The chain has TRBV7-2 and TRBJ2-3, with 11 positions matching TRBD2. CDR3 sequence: CASRQLAGAADTQYF. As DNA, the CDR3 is TGTGCCAGCAGACAACTAGCGGGAGCGGCAGATACGCAGTATTTT.